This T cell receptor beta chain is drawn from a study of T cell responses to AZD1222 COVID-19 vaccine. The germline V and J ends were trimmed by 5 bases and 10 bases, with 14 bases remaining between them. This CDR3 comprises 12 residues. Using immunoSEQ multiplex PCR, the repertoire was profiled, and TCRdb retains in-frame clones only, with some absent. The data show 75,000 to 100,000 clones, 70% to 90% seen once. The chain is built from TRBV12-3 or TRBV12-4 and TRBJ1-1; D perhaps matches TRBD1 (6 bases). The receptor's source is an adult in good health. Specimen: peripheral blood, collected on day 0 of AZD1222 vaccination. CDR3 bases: TGTGCCAGCAGTCTGGGGCGAGGGGGAGCTTTCTTT. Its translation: CASSLGRGGAFF.